The 21 T cell receptor beta chains below come from one sample, sequenced in a study of PD-1 blockade in classical Hodgkin lymphoma. Here immunoSEQ multiplex PCR was the method, and the copy in TCRdb shows in-frame clones only, minus some. This sample yields approximately 90,000 clones, of which around 90% are seen a single time; under 3% belongs to the top ten. After autologous stem cell transplantation all patients relapsed, and prior brentuximab vedotin exposure differed between cohorts. The input for sequencing was peripheral blood mononuclear cells (PBMCs), taken before the second cycle of nivolumab. The receptor source for this set is a human donor with classical Hodgkin lymphoma.

V is TRBV6-5 and J is TRBJ2-5, with a possible D match to TRBD1 (5 bases). TRBJ2-7 matches the DNA end more closely, so the J call is doubtful. CDR1 MNHEY and CDR2 SVGAGI come from the germline V gene. CDR3 length equals 14 residues. The CDR3 DNA sequence: TGTGCCAGCAGTTACAGGGGCTTCTCCTACGAGCAGTACTTC. It translates to CASSYRGFSYEQYF.

This clone was seen once. The chain carries TRBV5-8 and TRBJ1-1; 7 positions match TRBD1. There are 14 residues in the CDR3. V lost 2 bases to trimming and J lost 4 bases; unmatched junction nucleotides: 5. Germline assignment: CDR1 SGHTS and CDR2 YDEGEE. Here the CDR3 DNA reads TGTGCCAGCAGCTTAGTAGACAGGGCCACTGAAGCTTTCTTT. It specifies CASSLVDRATEAFF.

There are a few counts of this clone. V and J are TRBV4-1 and TRBJ2-1; 8 positions agree with TRBD1. This CDR3 contains 17 residues. The J segment lost 2 bases and the V segment lost 2 bases, leaving 8 bases of the junction unmatched. Germline loops: CDR1 MGHRA, CDR2 YSYEKL. In nucleotides, the CDR3 is TGCGCCAGCAGCCAACTGGACCTGACAGGGGCCTACAATGAGCAGTTCTTC. The encoded protein is CASSQLDLTGAYNEQFF.

V usage is TRBV4-1 and J usage is TRBJ2-7; perhaps TRBD2 as D (7 bases). The CDR3 sequence is 17 residues long. Germline V gene lookup returns CDR1 MGHRA and CDR2 YSYEKL. The germline V and J ends were trimmed by 4 bases and 2 bases, with 21 bases remaining between them. The CDR3 coding sequence is TGCGCCAGCAGCCCCCAAGGGGGGGGCGGGGGTCCCTACGAGCAGTACTTC. Protein product: CASSPQGGGGGPYEQYF.

This chain connects TRBV28 to TRBJ1-3; tentative D call: TRBD1 (6 bases). The CDR3 has 14 amino acids. The V gene lost 5 bases and the J gene lost 9 bases, with 17 bases spanning the gap. Germline CDR1 and CDR2: MDHEN and SYDVKM. DNA for the CDR3: TGTGCCAGCAGTCCGGGACACCTGCGGGGCACCATATATTTT. This codes for CASSPGHLRGTIYF. Full variable domain (outside the CDR3, taken from reference TRBV28 and TRBJ1-3): DVKVTQSSRYLVKRTGEKVFLECVQDMDHENMFWYRQDPGLGLRLIYFSYDVKMKEKGDIPEGYSVSREKKERFSLILESASTNQTSMYLCASSPGHLRGTIYFGEGSWLTVV.

The chain has TRBV28 and TRBJ2-7; 8 bases agree with TRBD2. The CDR3 covers 18 residues. The V segment lost 5 bases and the J segment 1 base; nucleotides outside the gene matches: 16. The germline V gene encodes CDR1 MDHEN and CDR2 SYDVKM. CDR3 DNA sequence: TGTGCCAGCAGTCTACTCCTATTTGCCCGGGAGGGGTCCTACGAGCAGTACTTC. As protein: CASSLLLFAREGSYEQYF.

The V gene is TRBV5-4, the J gene TRBJ2-5; D is possibly TRBD1 (5 bases). The V gene lost 0 bases and the J gene lost 2 bases, with 8 bases spanning the gap. Germline V lookup: CDR1 SGHNT, CDR2 YYREEE (reference sequence). The CDR3 extends over 14 amino acids. In DNA, the CDR3 is TGTGCCAGCAGCTTGGGACAGACGCAAGAGACCCAGTACTTC. Amino acid sequence: CASSLGQTQETQYF.

This rearrangement joins TRBV6-5 to TRBJ2-3, with TRBD2 as a possible D gene (6 bases). The CDR3 contains 15 residues. Germline assignment: CDR1 MNHEY and CDR2 SVGAGI. V lost 6 bases and J lost 0, with 13 bases in between. The CDR3 sequence: CASSYGGVSTDTQYF. The CDR3 DNA sequence: TGTGCCAGCAGCTACGGAGGGGTTAGCACAGATACGCAGTATTTT.

The chain links TRBV7-6 to TRBJ2-2, with D unclear. V lost 0 bases and J 7 bases, leaving 6 bases between the germline ends. Germline assignment: CDR1 SGHVS and CDR2 FNYEAQ. This CDR3 is 13 amino acids long. CDR3: CASSLAQGGELFF. The CDR3 bases are TGTGCCAGCAGCTTAGCGCAAGGCGGGGAGCTGTTTTTT.

The rearrangement links TRBV15 to TRBJ1-1; maybe TRBD1 (6 bases). Germline loops: CDR1 LNHNV, CDR2 YYDKDF (reference sequence). V was clipped by 4 bases and J by 0 bases, with 9 bases between them. The CDR3 has 14 residues. CDR3 residues: CATSKDRLNTEAFF. The DNA for the CDR3 is TGTGCCACCAGCAAGGACAGACTGAACACTGAAGCTTTCTTT.

The gene calls are TRBV28 and TRBJ2-7, with no clear D. Germline lookup yields CDR1 MDHEN and CDR2 SYDVKM. CDR3 size: 14 residues. Trimming pared 6 bases from V and 4 bases from J, leaving 16 bases between. The CDR3 nucleotides are TGTGCCAGCAGCCCATCGCTAGGGCTGTACGAGCAGTACTTC. Residues: CASSPSLGLYEQYF.

This chain links TRBV7-6 with TRBJ1-1, with D possibly matching TRBD1 (6 bases). V gave up 5 bases and J gave up 3 bases, with 10 bases separating them. CDR1 and CDR2 (germline): SGHVS, FNYEAQ. This CDR3 spans 13 amino acids. CDR3 residues: CASSGTGYTEAFF. The CDR3 coding sequence is TGTGCCAGCAGCGGAACAGGGTACACTGAAGCTTTCTTT.

This clone was found a few times. The V and J genes are TRBV5-4 and TRBJ2-1, with 7 bases identical to TRBD1. Germline assignment: CDR1 SGHNT and CDR2 YYREEE (reference sequence). This CDR3 is 15 amino acids long. The J segment lost 5 bases and the V segment lost 4 bases, leaving 9 bases of the junction unmatched. This chain's CDR3 is CASSPEGGRDNEQFF. The CDR3 bases are TGTGCCAGCAGCCCCGAAGGGGGCCGAGACAATGAGCAGTTCTTC.

CDR3 residues: CSVERQGMGYEQYF. CDR3 DNA: TGCAGCGTTGAACGACAGGGGATGGGGTACGAGCAGTACTTC. This rearrangement joins TRBV29-1 to TRBJ2-7; 8 positions match TRBD1. The CDR3 has 14 amino acids. V was clipped by 2 bases and J by 4 bases; unmatched bases: 7. Germline V gene data show CDR1 as SQVTM and CDR2 as ANQGSEA.

The V call is TRBV5-1, the J call TRBJ1-6; D is ambiguous. Germline V lookup: CDR1 SGHRS, CDR2 YFSETQ. The CDR3 contains 14 residues. V lost 2 bases and J lost 7, with 10 bases in between. Here the CDR3 DNA reads TGCGCCAGCAGCTTAAGAAGTCAGAATTCACCCCTCCACTTT. It translates to CASSLRSQNSPLHF. Variable domain in full (rest from reference TRBV5-1 and TRBJ1-6): KAGVTQTPRYLIKTRGQQVTLSCSPISGHRSVSWYQQTPGQGLQFLFEYFSETQRNKGNFPGRFSGRQFSNSRSEMNVSTLELGDSALYLCASSLRSQNSPLHFGNGTRLTVT.

The rearrangement links TRBV6-6 to TRBJ2-1, with TRBD2 matching 7 bases. Germline V gene sequence: CDR1 MNHNY, CDR2 SVGAGI (reference sequence). V shed 6 bases, J shed 2 bases, and the junction held 4 bases outside the gene matches. The CDR3 loop spans 14 amino acids. Here the CDR3 DNA reads TGTGCCAGCAGCTCCGCGGGGGCCTACAATGAGCAGTTCTTC. Residues: CASSSAGAYNEQFF.

Concerning this clone itself: Other DNA sequences in this specimen translate into the identical CDR3. The chain combines TRBV30 with TRBJ1-1; D remains unclear. The germline V and J ends were trimmed by 1 base and 5 bases, with 2 bases remaining between them. CDR1 GTSNPN and CDR2 SVGIG come from the germline V gene (reference sequence). The CDR3 consists of 10 residues. Here the CDR3 reads CAWSETEAFF. CDR3 DNA sequence: TGTGCCTGGAGTGAAACTGAAGCTTTCTTT.

The V gene is TRBV10-1, the J gene TRBJ1-1; D unclear. The CDR3 contains 13 residues. V dropped 3 bases and J dropped 6 bases, with 11 bases sitting between them. Germline CDR1 and CDR2: WNHNN and SYGVQD (reference sequence). Here the CDR3 reads CASSDPTGPEAFF. The CDR3, as DNA: TGCGCCAGCAGTGACCCCACCGGCCCTGAAGCTTTCTTT.

The chain uses TRBV5-1 and TRBJ1-3; D remains unclear. With 2 bases removed from V and 0 bases from J, the gap between germline ends came to 6 bases. The germline V gene has CDR1 SGHRS and CDR2 YFSETQ. This CDR3 region has 14 residues. The CDR3 nucleotides read TGCGCCAGCAGCTTATCAGCCTCTGGAAACACCATATATTTT. Protein sequence: CASSLSASGNTIYF.

This rearrangement joins TRBV9 to TRBJ1-4; D gene uncertain. Germline V gives CDR1 SGDLS, CDR2 YYNGEE. V lost 7 bases and J 3 bases, leaving 13 bases between the germline ends. This CDR3 spans 14 amino acids. The CDR3 is CASSGREPNEKLFF. Here the CDR3 DNA reads TGTGCCAGCTCCGGAAGGGAACCTAATGAAAAACTGTTTTTT.

This clone was recorded only once. The V gene is TRBV10-3, the J gene TRBJ2-7; D might be TRBD1 or TRBD2, each matching 5 bases. The V end was cut by 0 bases, the J end by 2 bases, with 14 bases between. Per germline, CDR1 ENHRY and CDR2 SYGVKD. The CDR3 runs to 16 residues. The CDR3 here is CAISESRSGTPYEQYF. Here the CDR3 DNA reads TGTGCCATCAGTGAGTCGAGATCGGGGACCCCCTACGAGCAGTACTTC.